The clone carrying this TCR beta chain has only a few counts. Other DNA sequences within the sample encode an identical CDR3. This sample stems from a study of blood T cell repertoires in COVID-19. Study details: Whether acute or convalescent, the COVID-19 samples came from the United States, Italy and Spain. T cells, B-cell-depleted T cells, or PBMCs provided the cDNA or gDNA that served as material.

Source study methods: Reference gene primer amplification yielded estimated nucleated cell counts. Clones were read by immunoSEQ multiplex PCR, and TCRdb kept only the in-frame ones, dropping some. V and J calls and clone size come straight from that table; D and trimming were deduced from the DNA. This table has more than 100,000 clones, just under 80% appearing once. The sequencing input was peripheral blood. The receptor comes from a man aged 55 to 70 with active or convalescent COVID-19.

As DNA, the CDR3 is TGTGCCAGCAGTTTCCGACAGGGCCGCACCGGGGAGCTGTTTTTT. Its translation is CASSFRQGRTGELFF. The chain has TRBV6-5 and TRBJ2-2; the match to TRBD1 covers 7 bases. CDR1 and CDR2 from the germline V gene are MNHEY and SVGAGI. Trimming cost V 4 bases and J 4 bases; bases outside gene matches: 6. The CDR3 is 15 amino acids.